This T cell receptor (beta chain) was found in a study of OX40 agonist ivuxolimab in advanced cancers. Overall study context: In this trial design, patients received ivuxolimab intravenously at 0.01 to 10 mg/kg every 2 weeks. Patients with prior anti-PD-1, anti-PD-L1 or anti-CTLA-4 therapy were eligible; approximately 40% had some.

It was autoimmune disease history or systemic immunosuppression that excluded patients. Note on this clone: Its antigen is not identified.

The ends were cut back, 5 bases at V and 1 base at J, with 12 bases in the middle. The CDR3 runs to 15 residues. CDR1 is SGHTA, CDR2 FQGNSA, per germline. Here immunoSEQ multiplex PCR was the method, and the copy in TCRdb shows in-frame clones only, minus some. The data show some 64,000 clones, approximately 89% seen once. Overall study results and limits: Low normalized T-cell clonal expansion also characterized some of the nonresponders.

Sample: CD4+ or CD8+ T cells sorted from blood, taken in a trial of the OX40 agonist ivuxolimab. V usage is TRBV7-2 and J usage is TRBJ2-1; D not resolved. The TCR was taken from an adult with an advanced solid tumor such as melanoma, head and neck, liver or kidney cancer. The CDR3 sequence is CASSAPVGSYNEQFF. The CDR3 DNA reads TGTGCCAGCAGCGCCCCCGTGGGGTCCTACAATGAGCAGTTCTTC.